This T cell receptor (beta chain) emerged from a study of beta chain features in type 1 diabetes (dated by TCRdb to between 2017 and 2018). Study-wide context: Patients and healthy donors did not differ in mean age, gender distribution, total cell number or subset yield. A total of 107,917,701 sorted cells were examined across all samples, and the number of cells per subset was strongly correlated with RNA yield. In the study, TCRB repertoires of sorted circulating CD4+ T cell subsets from recently diagnosed type 1 diabetes patients were compared with those of matched healthy donors. Regulatory and stem cell-like memory subsets were obtained from only 8 patients and roughly 8 healthy donors, while naive and central memory subsets were obtained from all 28 donors. Points the paper makes about the study in general: Because cDNA was sequenced instead of genomic DNA, highly expressing activated cells could be over-represented, though the groups showed no difference in activation or CD3 levels. PCR might favor shorter templates, but patient and control samples were amplified and corrected together, so any skew would affect both groups equally. At VDJ recombination sites, type 1 diabetes patients had fewer insertions and more deleted nucleotides, which implies abnormalities in thymic rearrangement. In all four CD4+ subsets, TCRB CDR3 length was moderately but significantly shorter in type 1 diabetes patients. Because the HLA sub-analyses included only small numbers of individuals, any influence of HLA type on TCRB rearrangement was left unresolved. Naive, central memory and regulatory TCRB repertoires appeared more similar among patients than among healthy donors.

The entire isolated RNA was reverse transcribed using the High Capacity cDNA Reverse Transcription Kit, and thus expressed TCRB transcripts were sequenced. Deep immunoSEQ sequencing was applied to naive, central memory and regulatory T cell samples, giving an average of around 3.4 million total reads per sample. Sorted cells were lysed in RLT buffer, and RNA was extracted using DNase-treated RNeasy Micro or Mini kits according to cell number. To prevent cross-contamination, every cell subset was processed on its own, while patient and healthy donor samples were processed together. The immunoSEQ multiplex PCR was used to amplify TCRB sequences from cDNA, generating 87-bp fragments that spanned the CDR3 region. The amplicons were sequenced using the Illumina HiSeq platform. On the study's bioinformatics: PCR bias was computationally corrected using synthetic template baselines, reads within Hamming distance 2 were collapsed, and singletons that could not be merged were discarded. Reads were aligned against IMGT to assign V, D and J genes, CDR3 length and insertions or deletions at six rearrangement sites. Clonotype counts were normalized to sorted cell number within each subset before computing true diversity and Gini coefficients with the tcR R package. The overlap coefficient, calculated on TCRB nucleotide sequences, was used to quantify repertoire sharing. Out-of-frame TCRB sequences from naive cells were analyzed as a proxy for the pre-selection repertoire. TCRdb retrieved this table from immuneACCESS and kept in-frame rearrangements only. Not all clones are present; in checked studies, unresolved V genes account for under half, and no reason is known for the remainder. D and trimming come from the DNA, and the V and J calls and clone size come from that table. The sample table contains 900,000 or so clones; only one count was recorded for under 20% of them. Clones ranked in the top ten supply around 0.02% of the sample.

Details on this clone: No cognate antigen has been identified for it. No base quality values were provided; no much bigger clone lies one nucleotide off.

V sheds 0 bases and J sheds 4 bases, leaving 10 bases between their ends. The cysteine opens and the phenylalanine closes a CDR3 of 15 amino acids. Here the CDR3 DNA is all that survives: 45 bases in frame from base 1. Reading the germline V gene gives CDR1 SGHRS and CDR2 YFSETQ. Each donor gave one peripheral blood draw, roughly 120 mL on average, collected into heparinised tubes. Using a panel that included CD45RO, CCR7, CD25, CD127, CD95 and CD27, naive, central memory, regulatory and stem cell-like memory CD4+ T cells were sorted on a BD FACSAria II. A purity above 98% was achieved for all sorted populations. PBMCs were separated immediately by Lymphoprep density gradient centrifugation and were stained directly, without being cultured. So that batch effects would be minimized, each experiment stained and sorted samples in pairs, pairing one healthy donor with one patient.

This receptor was obtained from a woman aged 18-30 years in good health. The specimen was naive CD4+ T cells from blood. Per the publication, the cell subset or site label means: true naive CD4+ T cells. The chain uses TRBV5-1 and TRBJ2-2, with the D gene not confidently named. Here is the DNA: TGCGCCAGCAGCTTGGCGGTCGCTGGCACCGGGGAGCTGTTTTTT. It is translated as CASSLAVAGTGELFF. The CDR3 plus the reference TRBV5-1 and TRBJ2-2 genes for the other parts give the full variable domain: KAGVTQTPRYLIKTRGQQVTLSCSPISGHRSVSWYQQTPGQGLQFLFEYFSETQRNKGNFPGRFSGRQFSNSRSEMNVSTLELGDSALYLCASSLAVAGTGELFFGEGSRLTVL.